This TCR beta chain was captured in a study of blood T cell repertoires in COVID-19. Measured with immunoSEQ multiplex PCR; TCRdb has only the in-frame clones, and not every one. The sample includes 150,000 or so clones, approximately 80% seen only once; the top ten take 10% to 15%. V was cut by 6 bases and J by 0 bases, with 15 bases left in between. The length of the CDR3 is 16 residues. The germline V gene encodes CDR1 LGHNT and CDR2 FRNRAP. Sequencing input: PBMCs or T cells enriched from blood (not recorded which). J is TRBJ2-4 and V is TRBV12-5; possible D gene TRBD1, 6 bases. This TCR derives from a woman aged 55-69 years who had recovered from COVID-19. The CDR3 region has the DNA TGTGCTAGTGGCTCGAACAGGGACCTAGCCAAAAACATTCAGTACTTC. Residues: CASGSNRDLAKNIQYF.